Listed below are T cell receptor beta chains from one sample, sequenced in a study of shared clonotypes between healthy human individuals. Clones were read by immunoSEQ multiplex PCR, and TCRdb kept only the in-frame ones, dropping some. Counted here are about 2.3 million clones, more than 80% occurring once; the ten biggest clones make up about 0.41%. Sequences were obtained from naive CD4+ T cells from PBMCs. The receptors were sampled from a man younger than 30 in good health. Some clones in this sample may be carry-over from other donors' samples. CDR3s include the opening cysteine and the closing phenylalanine or tryptophan. Clone sizes are given selectively: once, few, many, or a class where the clone is expanded.

NA,TRBV5-1,CASSVGTSGRGTDTQYF
NA,TRBV28,CASSPGGGGRIGGYTF
NA,TRBV2,CASRADTQYF
few,TRBV18,CASSPNWGNTEAFF
NA,TRBV18,CASSPRGTGELFF
NA,TRBV5-4,CASSQSLGAPYEQYF
NA,TRBV6-1,CASSETFLGNTIYF
NA,TRBV5-1,CASSFHGQVTYEQYF
NA,TRBV4-1,CASSQIGLSTDTQYF
NA,TRBV2,CASRTGPSYEQYF
once,TRBV6-1,CASSEGAGPWGYEQYF
NA,TRBV5-1,CASSMVGRAEAFF
NA,TRBV19,CASSSPQRVVHEQFF
NA,TRBV29-1,CSAGLAGGEQYF
NA,TRBV11-2,CASSSTGASGNTIYF
NA,TRBV6-5,CASSYWRPRSYNEQFF
NA,TRBV7-2,CASSLGTSGSYEQYF
NA,TRBV5-4,CASRTDRGSTEAFF
NA,TRBV2,CATRAEQNTGELFF
NA,TRBV29-1,CSGEKGLDTQYF
once,TRBV25-1,CASSFGSGGYTF
NA,TRBV29-1,CSVDVAGGETQYF
NA,TRBV5-1,CASSLAGGDTQYF
NA,TRBV10-3,CAISEQSTGYTF
NA,TRBV9,CASSAGTNQPQHF
few,TRBV11-2,CASSSVQGSRQPQHF
NA,TRBV2,CASRGSGRAYEQYF
NA,TRBV5-1,CASSPNPNYEQYF
NA,TRBV11-2,CASSLVVGADTQYF
NA,TRBV30,CAWSAYNEQFF
NA,TRBV7-9,CASSFTAGTGFFFEQFF
NA,TRBV7-7,CASSLTGTEETQYF
NA,TRBV15,CATSSGRGLVGTNEKLFF
NA,TRBV28,CASSPRDSGTGELFF
NA,TRBV6-1,CASSEDGQINQPQHF
NA,TRBV29-1,CSVGSPGENIQYF
NA,TRBV5-5,CASSLYAAPRTPGNTIYF
NA,TRBV10-3,CAISEALAPNYNEQFF
NA,TRBV10-3,CATHNSIGDTIYF
NA,TRBV11-2,CASSDEGQGSGNTIYF
NA,TRBV7-9,CASSGGPSTDTQYF
NA,TRBV28,CASSFPPVSYGYTF
once,TRBV28,CASSYDRGRLHGYTF
NA,TRBV4-1,CASSQGGLAGYNEQFF
NA,TRBV7-9,CASSSHSAAVVEKLFF
NA,TRBV7-2,CASSPDRVFEQYF
NA,TRBV7-9,CASSWPTDEKLFF
once,TRBV7-9,CASSPGQGLDGYTF
NA,TRBV19,CASTPLTTTGNTIYF
once,TRBV28,CASNRLGGFYEAFF
NA,TRBV18,CASSPWRGGADTQYF
NA,TRBV7-7,CASSSGQRNTGELFF
NA,TRBV9,CASSIGTSGVEQYF
NA,TRBV18,CASSPTQGYEQYF
NA,TRBV7-8,CASSLGTSGRGF
NA,TRBV5-5,CASSFGETQYF
NA,TRBV9,CASTNGGSGNTIYF
NA,TRBV6-6,CASKKQGADTGELFF
once,TRBV4-3,CASSQAGNSGNTIYF